The table lists the clone carrying this T cell receptor beta chain with a few counts. TCRdb ran MiXCR on the RT-PCR reads and lists one entry per CDR3 protein. The sample contains about 680,000 distinct CDR3 sequences, 11% to 15% of which appear only once. V shed 2 bases and J shed 4 bases, with 8 bases lying between them. This CDR3 comprises 15 residues. CDR1 is KGHDR, CDR2 SFDVKD, per germline. The clonotype comes from a female donor in good health, serving as a healthy control. Sequencing was done on a sample of memory CD4+ T cells from blood. The chain has TRBV24-1 and TRBJ2-6, with a possible D match to TRBD1 (6 bases). Written as DNA, the CDR3 is TGTGCCACCAGTGATTCAGGGGTCGGGGCCAACGTCCTGACTTTC. This codes for CATSDSGVGANVLTF.